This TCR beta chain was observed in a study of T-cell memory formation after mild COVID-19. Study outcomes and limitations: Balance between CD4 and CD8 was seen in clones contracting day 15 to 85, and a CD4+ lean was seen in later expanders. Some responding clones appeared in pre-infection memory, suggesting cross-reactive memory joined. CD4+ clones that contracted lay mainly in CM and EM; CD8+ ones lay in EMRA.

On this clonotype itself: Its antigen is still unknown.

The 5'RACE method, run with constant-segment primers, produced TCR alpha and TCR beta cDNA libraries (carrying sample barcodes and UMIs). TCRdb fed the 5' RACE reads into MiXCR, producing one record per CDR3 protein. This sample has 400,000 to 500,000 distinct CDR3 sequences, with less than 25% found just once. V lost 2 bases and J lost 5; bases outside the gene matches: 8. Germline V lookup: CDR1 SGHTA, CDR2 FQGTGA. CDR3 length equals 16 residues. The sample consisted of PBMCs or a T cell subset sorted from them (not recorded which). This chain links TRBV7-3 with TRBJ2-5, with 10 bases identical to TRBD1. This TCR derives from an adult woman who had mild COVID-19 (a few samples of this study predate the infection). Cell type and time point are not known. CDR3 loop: CASSLHPGTGEETQYF. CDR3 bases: TGTGCCAGCAGCTTACACCCCGGGACAGGGGAGGAGACCCAGTACTTC.